This paragraph covers one TCR beta chain sequence. Use of 60 Vbeta and 13 Jbeta primers characterized the PCR. TCRdb's copy holds only in-frame clones and misses some; the assay was immunoSEQ multiplex PCR. This table has 110,000 or so clones, roughly two thirds appearing once. These data originate in a study of cytomegalovirus exposure and HLA in healthy donors. Deletions cut 5 bases from V and 0 bases from J, with 14 bases between. Per the germline V gene, CDR1 is MNHEY and CDR2 is SMNVEV (reference sequence). This CDR3 spans 16 amino acids. Source material: PBMCs. The source of this sequence is a man between 40 and 49 years old in good health and CMV-seronegative. V and J are TRBV27 and TRBJ2-1, with D unresolved. CDR3 sequence: CASSVSAGSSYNEQFF. In nucleotides, the CDR3 is TGTGCCAGCAGTGTAAGCGCTGGAAGCTCCTACAATGAGCAGTTCTTC.